This T cell receptor (beta chain) was sequenced for a study of blood T cell repertoires in COVID-19. As handled by the study authors: Reference gene primer amplification gave estimated nucleated cell counts. Some clones are missing from TCRdb's copy, which holds only in-frame ones; the method was immunoSEQ multiplex PCR. The V and J calls and the clone size are those of that table, but D and trimming were determined from the DNA. The sample holds about 380,000 clones, 88% seen once. Individuals aged about 18 to 89 years were recruited from 24 US areas. Each participant's cohort was designated according to participant-reported clinical history. What the recovered Cohort 3 donors had was two negative PCRs, clearance, or symptom resolution. Germline V gene data show CDR1 as LGHDT and CDR2 as YNNKEL (reference sequence). The CDR3 loop spans 13 amino acids. The V end was cut by 4 bases, the J end by 5 bases, with 12 bases between.

Sequencing was carried out using PBMCs or T cells enriched from blood (not recorded which). This TCR was sampled from a young woman who had recovered from COVID-19. The chain combines TRBV3-1 (or the pseudogene TRBV3-2) with TRBJ2-7, with D possibly matching TRBD1 (6 bases). The CDR3 is CASSPTGFDEQYF. CDR3 nucleotide sequence: TGTGCCAGCAGCCCAACAGGGTTCGACGAGCAGTACTTC.